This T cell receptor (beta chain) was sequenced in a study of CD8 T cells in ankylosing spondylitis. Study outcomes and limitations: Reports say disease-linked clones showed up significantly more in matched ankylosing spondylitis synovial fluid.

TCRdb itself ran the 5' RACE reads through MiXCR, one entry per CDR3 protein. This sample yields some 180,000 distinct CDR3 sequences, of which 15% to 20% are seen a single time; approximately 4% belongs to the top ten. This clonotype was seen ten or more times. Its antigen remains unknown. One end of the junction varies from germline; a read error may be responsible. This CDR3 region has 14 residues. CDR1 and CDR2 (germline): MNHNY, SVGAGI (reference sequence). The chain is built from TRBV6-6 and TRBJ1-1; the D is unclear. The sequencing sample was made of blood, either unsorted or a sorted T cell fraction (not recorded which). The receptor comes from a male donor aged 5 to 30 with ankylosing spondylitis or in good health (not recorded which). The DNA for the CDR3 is TGTGCCAGCAGTTTGCGAACGGCAGACACCGAAGCTTTCTTT. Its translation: CASSLRTADTEAFF.